One sample yielded the 7 T cell receptor beta chains listed below, sequenced in a study of T cell repertoires in ileal Crohn's disease (dated by TCRdb to the late 2010s). Interpreted using the paper, the time point label stands for: inflamed ileum from the surgical specimen. Receptor amplification or capture employed the immunoSEQ multiplex PCR assay. TCRdb's version of the immuneACCESS table is confined to in-frame rearrangements and falls short of the full clone set. An unresolved V gene accounts for under half of the shortfall where checked; the remainder is of unknown origin. This sample holds around 11,000 clones; roughly 91% were observed only once. The ten largest clonotypes hold approximately 9.5% of the sample. Material: ileal tissue. These receptors all stem from an adult with Crohn's disease.

The rearrangement links TRBV18 to TRBJ1-1, with D uncertain. The CDR3 is 15 residues long. Germline V gives CDR1 KGHSH, CDR2 LQKENI. Trimming cost V 3 bases and J 2 bases, with 13 bases left between them. CDR3 sequence (DNA): TGTGCCAGCTCACCGGGCACACCCCGAAACACTGAAGCTTTCTTT. Residues: CASSPGTPRNTEAFF. The entire variable domain, with the rest obtained from reference TRBV18 and TRBJ1-1, is as follows: NAGVMQNPRHLVRRRGQEARLRCSPMKGHSHVYWYRQLPEEGLKFMVYLQKENIIDESGMPKERFSAEFPKEGPSILRIQQVVRGDSAAYFCASSPGTPRNTEAFFGQGTRLTVV.

Sample share makes this clone medium-sized. This chain uses TRBV18 with TRBJ1-5; tentatively, D is TRBD1 (5 bases). Germline values: CDR1 KGHSH, CDR2 LQKENI. V gave up 2 bases and J gave up 5 bases, with 10 bases separating them. This CDR3 has 14 amino acids. The CDR3 loop reads CASSPNGADQPQHF. DNA of the CDR3: TGTGCCAGCTCACCAAATGGGGCCGATCAGCCCCAGCATTTT.

The V call is TRBV7-9, the J call TRBJ2-1; 10 bases line up with TRBD2. Germline CDR1 and CDR2: SEHNR and FQNEAQ (reference sequence). V was pared by 5 bases and J by 3 bases, with 4 bases of the junction left unmatched. This CDR3 contains 15 residues. Written as DNA, the CDR3 is TGTGCCAGCAGCCATACTAGCGGGGTCTACAATGAGCAGTTCTTC. It yields the protein CASSHTSGVYNEQFF.

The rearrangement joins TRBV30 to TRBJ2-1, with 10 bases that match TRBD2. The CDR3 extends over 14 amino acids. Germline V gene sequence: CDR1 GTSNPN, CDR2 SVGIG (reference sequence). V shed 2 bases and J 9 bases; nucleotides not matched to a gene: 7. This CDR3 reads CAWSLSGRGGEQFF. The CDR3 DNA sequence: TGTGCCTGGAGTCTCAGCGGGAGGGGGGGTGAGCAGTTCTTC.

The chain combines TRBV30 with TRBJ1-5, with D unresolved. The V end lost 4 bases, the J end lost 1 base, and 8 bases lay between the germline ends. CDR3 length: 13 residues. Germline CDR1 is GTSNPN and CDR2 is SVGIG (reference sequence). CDR3 nucleotides: TGTGCCTGGACCGGTAGGAGCAATCAGCCCCAGCATTTT. Its protein is CAWTGRSNQPQHF. Supplemented by reference TRBV30 and TRBJ1-5, the full variable domain reads SQTIHQWPATLVQPVGSPLSLECTVEGTSNPNLYWYRQAAGRGLQLLFYSVGIGQISSEVPQNLSASRPQDRQFILSSKKLLLSDSGFYLCAWTGRSNQPQHFGDGTRLSIL.

This sequence joins TRBV5-1 and TRBJ2-1; D uncertain. The CDR3 runs to 14 residues. From germline, CDR1 is SGHRS and CDR2 YFSETQ. V lost 1 base and J lost 10, with 15 bases in between. CDR3 nucleotides: TGCGCCAGCAGCTTGACCTTTAGCAGCAGAGAGCAGTTCTTC. It encodes CASSLTFSSREQFF.

The chain links TRBV5-1 to TRBJ2-5; the D gene is possibly TRBD1 (5 bases). With 3 bases removed from V and 1 base from J, the gap between germline ends came to 13 bases. CDR1 and CDR2 from the germline V gene are SGHRS and YFSETQ. The CDR3 totals 15 residues. The CDR3: CASSWSQGIQETQYF. The CDR3 DNA reads TGCGCCAGCAGCTGGTCCCAGGGCATCCAAGAGACCCAGTACTTC.